The clone carrying this T cell receptor (beta chain) was counted only a few times. The antigen remains undetermined. The CDR3 runs to 16 residues. V shed 8 bases and J 8 bases; nucleotides not matched to a gene: 20. Per the germline V gene, CDR1 is MNHEY and CDR2 is SVGEGT. TCRdb analysed the 5' RACE reads with MiXCR anew, one entry per CDR3 protein. The table records about 160,000 distinct CDR3 sequences, approximately 6.7% of them present only once. The entry originates in a study of T cells after yellow fever vaccination. About the research overall: For low cell numbers, libraries were made with SMART-Seq v4 Ultra Low Input. General study findings and limits: Detected again after the booster were most primary-vaccination clones, at approximately 95% CD4 and 70% to 90% CD8.

The sequence was collected from a man in his late teens or twenties who received the YFV17D yellow fever vaccine. The rearrangement uses TRBV6-2 or TRBV6-3 and TRBJ2-7; 8 nucleotides align to TRBD1. Sequencing used CD4+ T cells sorted from PBMCs, obtained about 5 days after the first yellow fever vaccination. In DNA form, the CDR3 reads TGTGCCAGCCAAAACCGCGGGACAGGCGACTTTTGGAAGCAGTACGTC. It specifies CASQNRGTGDFWKQYV.